This TCR beta chain was sequenced for a study of blood T cell repertoires in COVID-19. Study context: From the United States, Italy and Spain came samples of acute and convalescent COVID-19. In each case, the material was cDNA or gDNA derived from T cells, B-cell-depleted T cells, or PBMCs.

Per the original data handling: By means of reference gene primer amplification, nucleated cell counts were estimated. The data were produced by immunoSEQ multiplex PCR, yet TCRdb's version contains in-frame clones alone and is incomplete. The V and J calls and clone size were taken over from that table, and D and trimming were inferred from the DNA. The table lists over 150,000 clones, 80% to 90% of them singletons, with 3% to 4.5% in the top ten. Germline lookup yields CDR1 SGHRS and CDR2 YFSETQ. This CDR3 is 17 amino acids long. J gave up 2 bases and V 0 bases, and 8 bases lay outside the gene matches.

The sequenced sample was peripheral blood. The chain joins TRBV5-1 to TRBJ2-5; TRBD2 agrees at 9 bases. The receptor's source is a woman in her sixties or seventies who had recovered from COVID-19. The CDR3 sequence: CASSLAHSGGLQETQYF. The CDR3 DNA reads as TGCGCCAGCAGCTTGGCGCACAGCGGGGGGCTTCAAGAGACCCAGTACTTC. Supplemented by reference TRBV5-1 and TRBJ2-5, the full variable domain reads KAGVTQTPRYLIKTRGQQVTLSCSPISGHRSVSWYQQTPGQGLQFLFEYFSETQRNKGNFPGRFSGRQFSNSRSEMNVSTLELGDSALYLCASSLAHSGGLQETQYFGPGTRLLVL.